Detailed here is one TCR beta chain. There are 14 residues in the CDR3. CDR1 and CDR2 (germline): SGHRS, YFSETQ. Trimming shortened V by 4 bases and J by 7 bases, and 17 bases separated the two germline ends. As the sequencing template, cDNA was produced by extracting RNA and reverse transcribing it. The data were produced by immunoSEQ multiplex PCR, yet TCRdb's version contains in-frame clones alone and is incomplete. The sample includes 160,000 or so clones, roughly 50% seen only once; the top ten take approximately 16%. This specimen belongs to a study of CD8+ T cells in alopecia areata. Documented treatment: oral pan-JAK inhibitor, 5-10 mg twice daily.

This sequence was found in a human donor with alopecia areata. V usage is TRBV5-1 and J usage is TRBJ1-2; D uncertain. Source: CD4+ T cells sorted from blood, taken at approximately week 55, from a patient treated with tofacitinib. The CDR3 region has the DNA TGCGCCAGCAGCCCCGCGGGAGGCTCGGGTGGCTACACCTTC. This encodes CASSPAGGSGGYTF.